These T cell receptor beta chains were read from a single sample in a study of blood T cell repertoires in COVID-19. This table comes from immunoSEQ multiplex PCR, and its TCRdb copy is limited to in-frame clones, with some not included. The sample shows about 45,000 clones, over 75% of them seen only once. Specimen: peripheral blood. Receptor source: a human donor in a cohort sampled during active COVID-19. The CDR3 runs from the conserved cysteine through the conserved F or W. A D gene is named only where the DNA matches it firmly. The size of a clone is reported for some rows only, either as once, few or many, or as a class for expanded clones.

V gene: TRBV19; D gene: -; J gene: TRBJ2-3; clone size: -; CDR3 DNA: TGTGCCAGTAGTATAGGGGTCGGGGTAGATACGCAGTATTTT; CDR3 protein: CASSIGVGVDTQYF
V gene: TRBV18; D gene: TRBD2; J gene: TRBJ2-6; clone size: -; CDR3 DNA: TGTGCCAGCTCACTTCCGACTAGCGGGAGGGCCACTGGGGCCAACGTCCTGACTTTC; CDR3 protein: CASSLPTSGRATGANVLTF
V gene: TRBV4-1; D gene: -; J gene: TRBJ1-1; clone size: few; CDR3 DNA: TGCGCCAGCAGCCGAGATTTTATGAACACTGAAGCTTTCTTT; CDR3 protein: CASSRDFMNTEAFF
V gene: TRBV5-5; D gene: -; J gene: TRBJ2-7; clone size: -; CDR3 DNA: TGTGCCAGCAGCTTCGAGCCCTCCTACGAGCAGTACTTC; CDR3 protein: CASSFEPSYEQYF
V gene: TRBV11-3; D gene: TRBD2; J gene: TRBJ2-5; clone size: -; CDR3 DNA: TGTGCCAGCAGCGAGGGACTAGCGGGAGGCGGAGAGACCCAGTACTTC; CDR3 protein: CASSEGLAGGGETQYF
V gene: TRBV5-1; D gene: TRBD1; J gene: TRBJ1-1; clone size: -; CDR3 DNA: TGCGCCAGCAGCTTGGCCTGGACAGGGCTAGGAACTGAAGCTTTCTTT; CDR3 protein: CASSLAWTGLGTEAFF
V gene: TRBV7-9; D gene: TRBD1; J gene: TRBJ2-7; clone size: few; CDR3 DNA: TGTGCCAGCAGCCTACAGGGGGCGTGGGAGCAGTACTTC; CDR3 protein: CASSLQGAWEQYF
V gene: TRBV6-4; D gene: TRBD2; J gene: TRBJ2-7; clone size: -; CDR3 DNA: TGTGCCAGCAGTGACTCGAGGCTAGCGGGGACCTACGAGCAGTACTTC; CDR3 protein: CASSDSRLAGTYEQYF
V gene: TRBV19; D gene: TRBD1; J gene: TRBJ1-6; clone size: -; CDR3 DNA: TGTGCCAGCAGGGAGGGGACAGGGAGCTCCTATAATTCACCCCTCCACTTT; CDR3 protein: CASREGTGSSYNSPLHF
V gene: TRBV6-5; D gene: TRBD1; J gene: TRBJ1-3; clone size: -; CDR3 DNA: TGTGCCAGCACCATTGACAGGGGCGGAAACACCATATATTTT; CDR3 protein: CASTIDRGGNTIYF
V gene: TRBV7-8; D gene: TRBD2; J gene: TRBJ2-1; clone size: -; CDR3 DNA: TGTGCCAGCAGCCGAGAGGGGACTAGCGGGAGGAGAGGCAATGAGCAGTTCTTC; CDR3 protein: CASSREGTSGRRGNEQFF
V gene: TRBV13; D gene: TRBD2; J gene: TRBJ2-5; clone size: -; CDR3 DNA: TGTGCCAGCAGCCAACTAGCGGGAGCGTGGGAGACCCAGTACTTC; CDR3 protein: CASSQLAGAWETQYF
V gene: TRBV7-2; D gene: -; J gene: TRBJ2-7; clone size: -; CDR3 DNA: TGTGCCAGCAGCTTAGCGGGGGACTCCAACTACGAGCAGTACTTC; CDR3 protein: CASSLAGDSNYEQYF
V gene: TRBV30; D gene: -; J gene: TRBJ1-3; clone size: -; CDR3 DNA: TGTGCCTGGAATGCTAGATCTGGAAACACCATATATTTT; CDR3 protein: CAWNARSGNTIYF
V gene: TRBV25-1; D gene: -; J gene: TRBJ2-1; clone size: once; CDR3 DNA: TGTGCCAGCAGTGAATATAAAGGAGGGAATGAGCAGTTCTTC; CDR3 protein: CASSEYKGGNEQFF
V gene: TRBV28; D gene: -; J gene: TRBJ2-3; clone size: -; CDR3 DNA: TGTGCCAGCCTAGTTAGTGACACAGATACGCAGTATTTT; CDR3 protein: CASLVSDTDTQYF
V gene: TRBV7-6; D gene: TRBD2; J gene: TRBJ2-5; clone size: -; CDR3 DNA: TGTGCCAGCAGCTCCAGAGCGGGAGGGCCGGAGACCCAGTACTTC; CDR3 protein: CASSSRAGGPETQYF
V gene: TRBV30; D gene: -; J gene: TRBJ2-1; clone size: -; CDR3 DNA: TGTGCCTGCCCTCTCAAGGGGGTCGCCGGGCAGTTCTTC; CDR3 protein: CACPLKGVAGQFF
V gene: TRBV5-1; D gene: TRBD2; J gene: TRBJ2-3; clone size: -; CDR3 DNA: TGCGCCAGCAGCCCCACGGCTAGCGGGAGGGCCAGAGATACGCAGTATTTT; CDR3 protein: CASSPTASGRARDTQYF
V gene: TRBV3-1/TRBV3-2; D gene: -; J gene: TRBJ2-7; clone size: once; CDR3 DNA: TGTGCCAGCAGCCAAGGAGGAGGGTACGAGCAGTACTTC; CDR3 protein: CASSQGGGYEQYF
V gene: TRBV5-4; D gene: TRBD1; J gene: TRBJ2-7; clone size: -; CDR3 DNA: TGTGCCAGCAGCCAGCCAGGGGGCCCGAAGGAGCAGTACTTC; CDR3 protein: CASSQPGGPKEQYF
V gene: TRBV30; D gene: -; J gene: TRBJ1-3; clone size: -; CDR3 DNA: TGTGCCTGGAGTCGAGTTTCTGGAAACACCATATATTTT; CDR3 protein: CAWSRVSGNTIYF
V gene: TRBV19; D gene: -; J gene: TRBJ2-2; clone size: once; CDR3 DNA: TGTGCCAGTAGTATGATAGGGGCGGACACCGGGGAGCTGTTTTTT; CDR3 protein: CASSMIGADTGELFF
V gene: TRBV19; D gene: -; J gene: TRBJ1-1; clone size: -; CDR3 DNA: TGTGCCAGTAGTACCCTACAGGGGAACACTGAAGCTTTCTTT; CDR3 protein: CASSTLQGNTEAFF
V gene: TRBV11-2; D gene: TRBD2; J gene: TRBJ2-7; clone size: -; CDR3 DNA: TGTGCCAGCAGTTCACTAGCGGGAGTAGGGTACGAGCAGTACTTC; CDR3 protein: CASSSLAGVGYEQYF
V gene: TRBV4-1; D gene: TRBD2; J gene: TRBJ2-1; clone size: -; CDR3 DNA: TGCGCCAGCAGCCCCCGGGGTAGCGGGAGGTCGAATGAGCAGTTCTTC; CDR3 protein: CASSPRGSGRSNEQFF
V gene: TRBV11-1; D gene: -; J gene: TRBJ2-5; clone size: -; CDR3 DNA: TGTGCCAGCAGCTTAGAACTAGGCCAAGAGACCCAGTACTTC; CDR3 protein: CASSLELGQETQYF
V gene: TRBV19; D gene: -; J gene: TRBJ1-2; clone size: once; CDR3 DNA: TGTGCCAGTAGTATAGTATACAGGGCCGACTATGGCTACACCTTC; CDR3 protein: CASSIVYRADYGYTF
V gene: TRBV7-2; D gene: -; J gene: TRBJ2-2; clone size: -; CDR3 DNA: TGTGCCAGCAGCTTAGATAGGGTTGACAGGCGGAATGAGGAGCTGTTTTTT; CDR3 protein: CASSLDRVDRRNEELFF